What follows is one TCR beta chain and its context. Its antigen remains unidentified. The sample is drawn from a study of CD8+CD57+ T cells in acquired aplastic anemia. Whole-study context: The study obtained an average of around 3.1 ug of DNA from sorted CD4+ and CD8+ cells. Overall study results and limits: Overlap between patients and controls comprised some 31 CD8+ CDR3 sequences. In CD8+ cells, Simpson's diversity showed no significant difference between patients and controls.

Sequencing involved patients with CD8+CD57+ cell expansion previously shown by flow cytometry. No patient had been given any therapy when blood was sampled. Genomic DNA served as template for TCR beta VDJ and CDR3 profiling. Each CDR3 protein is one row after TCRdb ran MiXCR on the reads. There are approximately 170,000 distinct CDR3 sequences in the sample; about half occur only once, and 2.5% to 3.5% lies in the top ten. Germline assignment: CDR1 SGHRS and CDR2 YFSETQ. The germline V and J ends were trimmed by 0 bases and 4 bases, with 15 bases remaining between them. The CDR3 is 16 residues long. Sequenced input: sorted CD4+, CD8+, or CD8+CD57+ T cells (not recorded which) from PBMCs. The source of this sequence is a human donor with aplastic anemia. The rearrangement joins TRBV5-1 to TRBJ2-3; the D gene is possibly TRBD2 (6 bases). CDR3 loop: CASSLAPGRRADTQYF. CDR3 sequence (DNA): TGCGCCAGCAGCTTGGCCCCCGGCCGGAGGGCAGATACGCAGTATTTT.